This T cell receptor (beta chain) is from a study of blood T cell repertoires in COVID-19. Study at large: Nucleic acid was either cDNA or gDNA, and it came from T cells, B-cell-depleted T cells, or PBMCs.

As originally analysed: From reference gene primer amplification, estimates of nucleated cell counts were derived. TCRdb's table, derived via immunoSEQ multiplex PCR, lists solely in-frame clones and lacks some. For V, J and clone size, that table is used; D and trimming come from the DNA. The table records roughly 190,000 clones, approximately 84% of them present only once. The V and J ends lost 6 bases and 4 bases respectively, with 18 bases between them. The CDR3 contains 15 residues. Germline V gene sequence: CDR1 MNHEY, CDR2 SMNVEV (reference sequence). The sample was peripheral blood. The rearrangement joins TRBV27 to TRBJ2-5, with D perhaps TRBD2 (7 bases). This sequence originates from a woman aged 65 to 85 with active or convalescent COVID-19. DNA of the CDR3: TGTGCCAGCAGATCGGGGGGCAGCTCTCGAGAGACCCAGTACTTC. Translating gives CASRSGGSSRETQYF.